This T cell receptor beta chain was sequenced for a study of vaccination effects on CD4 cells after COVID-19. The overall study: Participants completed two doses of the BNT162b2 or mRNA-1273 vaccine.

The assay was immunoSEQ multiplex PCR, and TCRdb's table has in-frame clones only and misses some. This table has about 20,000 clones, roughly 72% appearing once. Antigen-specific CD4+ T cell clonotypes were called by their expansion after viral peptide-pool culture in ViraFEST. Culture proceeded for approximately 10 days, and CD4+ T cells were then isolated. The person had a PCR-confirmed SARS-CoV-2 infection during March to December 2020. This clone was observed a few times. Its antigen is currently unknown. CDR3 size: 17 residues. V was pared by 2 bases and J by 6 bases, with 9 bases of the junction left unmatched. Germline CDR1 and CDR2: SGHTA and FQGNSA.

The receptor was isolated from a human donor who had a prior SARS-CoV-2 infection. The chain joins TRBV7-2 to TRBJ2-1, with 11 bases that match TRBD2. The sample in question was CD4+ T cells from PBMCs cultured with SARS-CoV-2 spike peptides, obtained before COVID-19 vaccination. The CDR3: CASSLLFSGGGINEQFF. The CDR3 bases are TGTGCCAGCAGCTTATTGTTTAGCGGGGGGGGGATCAATGAGCAGTTCTTC.